This TCR beta chain was retrieved from a study of neurological immune-mediated disorders. cDNA synthesis was performed by 5'RACE with 10-nucleotide random UMIs. Each CDR3 protein is one row after TCRdb ran MiXCR on the 5' RACE reads. The sample yields 65,000 to 75,000 distinct CDR3 sequences, 4.5% to 6% seen once. Regarding the study as a whole: Private repertoires in all groups were suggested, as expanded clones shared no CDR3 amino acid sequences across subjects.

There are many counts of this clonotype. Its antigen is not identified. V shed 0 bases and J shed 1 base, with 8 bases lying between them. The CDR3 is made up of 15 amino acids. Germline loops: CDR1 MNHEY, CDR2 SVGEGT. The clonotype comes from a woman between 70 and 85 years old with multiple sclerosis. The sequenced sample consisted of PBMCs. The chain links TRBV6-2 or TRBV6-3 to TRBJ2-3, with a possible D match to TRBD2 (6 bases). The DNA of the CDR3 is TGTGCCAGCAGTTACTCAGCGGGCGGCACAGATACGCAGTATTTT. Its protein product is CASSYSAGGTDTQYF.